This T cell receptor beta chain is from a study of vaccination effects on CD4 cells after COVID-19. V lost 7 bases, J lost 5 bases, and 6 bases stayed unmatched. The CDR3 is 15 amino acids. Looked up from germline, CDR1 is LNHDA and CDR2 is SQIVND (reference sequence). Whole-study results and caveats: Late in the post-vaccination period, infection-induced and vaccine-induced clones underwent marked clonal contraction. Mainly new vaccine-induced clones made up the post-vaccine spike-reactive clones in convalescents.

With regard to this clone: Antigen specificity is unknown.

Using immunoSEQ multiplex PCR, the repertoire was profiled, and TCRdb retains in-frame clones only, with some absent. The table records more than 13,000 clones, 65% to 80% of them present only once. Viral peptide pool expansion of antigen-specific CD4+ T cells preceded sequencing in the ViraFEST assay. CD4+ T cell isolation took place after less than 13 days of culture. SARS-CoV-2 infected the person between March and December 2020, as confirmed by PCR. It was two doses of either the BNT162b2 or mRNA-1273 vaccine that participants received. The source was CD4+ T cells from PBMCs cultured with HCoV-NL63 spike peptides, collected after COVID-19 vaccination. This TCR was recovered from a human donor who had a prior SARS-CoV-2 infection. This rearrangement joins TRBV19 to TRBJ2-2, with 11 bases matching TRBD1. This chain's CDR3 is CASTTGTGGTGELFF. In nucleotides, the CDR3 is TGTGCCAGTACTACCGGGACAGGGGGAACCGGGGAGCTGTTTTTT.